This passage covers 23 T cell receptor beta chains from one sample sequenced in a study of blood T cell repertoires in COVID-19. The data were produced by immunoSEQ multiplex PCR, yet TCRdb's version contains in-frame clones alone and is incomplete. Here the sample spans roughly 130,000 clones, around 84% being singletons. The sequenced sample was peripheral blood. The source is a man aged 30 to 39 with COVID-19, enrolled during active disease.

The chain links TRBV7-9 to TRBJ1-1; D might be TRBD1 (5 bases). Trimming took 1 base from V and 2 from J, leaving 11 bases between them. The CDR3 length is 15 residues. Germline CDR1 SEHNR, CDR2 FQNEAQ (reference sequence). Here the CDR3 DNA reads TGTGCCAGCAGCTTAGATAGGGGTCCAAACACTGAAGCTTTCTTT. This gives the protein CASSLDRGPNTEAFF.

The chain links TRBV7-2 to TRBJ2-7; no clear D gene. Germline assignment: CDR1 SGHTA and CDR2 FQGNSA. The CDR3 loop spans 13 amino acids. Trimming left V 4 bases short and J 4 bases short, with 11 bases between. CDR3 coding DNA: TGTGCCAGCAGCTCCCGCCCTATTTACGAGCAGTACTTC. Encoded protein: CASSSRPIYEQYF.

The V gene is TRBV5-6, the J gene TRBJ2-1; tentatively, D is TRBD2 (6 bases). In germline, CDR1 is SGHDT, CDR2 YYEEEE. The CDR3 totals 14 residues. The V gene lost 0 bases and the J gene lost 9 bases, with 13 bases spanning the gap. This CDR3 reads CASSLDSGRFEQFF. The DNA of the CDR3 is TGTGCCAGCAGCTTGGACTCAGGGAGGTTTGAGCAGTTCTTC.

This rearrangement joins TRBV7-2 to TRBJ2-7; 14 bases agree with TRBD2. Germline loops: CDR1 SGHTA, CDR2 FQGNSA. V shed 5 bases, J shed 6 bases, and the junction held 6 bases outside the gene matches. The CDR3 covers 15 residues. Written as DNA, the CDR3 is TGTGCCAGCAGCCCGACGACTAGCGGGAGGGGCGAGCAGTACTTC. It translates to CASSPTTSGRGEQYF. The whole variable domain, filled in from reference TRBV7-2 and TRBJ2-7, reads GAGVSQSPSNKVTEKGKDVELRCDPISGHTALYWYRQSLGQGLEFLIYFQGNSAPDKSGLPSDRFSAERTGGSVSTLTIQRTQQEDSAVYLCASSPTTSGRGEQYFGPGTRLTVT.

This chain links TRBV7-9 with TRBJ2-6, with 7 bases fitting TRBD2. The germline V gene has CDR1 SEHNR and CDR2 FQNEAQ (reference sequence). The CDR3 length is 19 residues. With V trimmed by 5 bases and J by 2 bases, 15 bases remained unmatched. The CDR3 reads CASSTPGTRGLAGANVLTF. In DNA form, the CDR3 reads TGTGCCAGCAGCACCCCCGGGACCCGAGGACTAGCTGGGGCCAACGTCCTGACTTTC.

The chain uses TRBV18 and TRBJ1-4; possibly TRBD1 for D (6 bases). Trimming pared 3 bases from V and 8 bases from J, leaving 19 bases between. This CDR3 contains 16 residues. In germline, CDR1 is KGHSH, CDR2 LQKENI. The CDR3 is CASSPVHRAWREKLFF. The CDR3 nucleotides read TGTGCCAGCTCACCTGTACACAGGGCCTGGAGGGAAAAACTGTTTTTT.

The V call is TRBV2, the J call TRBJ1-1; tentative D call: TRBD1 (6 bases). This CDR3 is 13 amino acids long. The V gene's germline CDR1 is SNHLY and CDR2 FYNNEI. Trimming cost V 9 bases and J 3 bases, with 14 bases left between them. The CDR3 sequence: CASHVGGHTEAFF. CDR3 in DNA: TGTGCCAGTCACGTGGGGGGGCACACTGAAGCTTTCTTT.

The CDR3, as DNA: TGTGCCAGCAGAGAGGGGAGGGCAGGTAGGACTGAAGCTTTCTTT. This translates into CASREGRAGRTEAFF. The rearrangement joins TRBV6-5 to TRBJ1-1, with D perhaps TRBD1 (5 bases). The CDR3 totals 15 residues. V was cut by 6 bases and J by 5 bases, with 19 bases left in between. Germline V gene data show CDR1 as MNHEY and CDR2 as SVGAGI.

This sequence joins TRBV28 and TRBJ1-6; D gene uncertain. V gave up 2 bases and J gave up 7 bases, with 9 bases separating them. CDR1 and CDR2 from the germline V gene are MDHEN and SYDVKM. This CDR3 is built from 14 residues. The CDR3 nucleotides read TGTGCCAGCAGTTTACGTCCTCTCAATTCACCCCTCCACTTT. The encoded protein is CASSLRPLNSPLHF. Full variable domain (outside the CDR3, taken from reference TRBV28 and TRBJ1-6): DVKVTQSSRYLVKRTGEKVFLECVQDMDHENMFWYRQDPGLGLRLIYFSYDVKMKEKGDIPEGYSVSREKKERFSLILESASTNQTSMYLCASSLRPLNSPLHFGNGTRLTVT.

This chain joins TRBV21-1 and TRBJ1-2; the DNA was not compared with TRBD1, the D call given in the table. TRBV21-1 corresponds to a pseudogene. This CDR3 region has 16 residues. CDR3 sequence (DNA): TGTGCCAGCAGCAAAGCGGGTCGAGGACAGACCTATGGCTACACCTTC. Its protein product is CASSKAGRGQTYGYTF.

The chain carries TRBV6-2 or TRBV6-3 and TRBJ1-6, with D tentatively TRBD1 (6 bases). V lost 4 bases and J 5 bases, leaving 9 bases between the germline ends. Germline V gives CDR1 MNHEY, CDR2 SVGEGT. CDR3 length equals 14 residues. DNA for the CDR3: TGTGCCAGCAGTTTTCGACAGGATAATTCACCCCTCCACTTT. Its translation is CASSFRQDNSPLHF.

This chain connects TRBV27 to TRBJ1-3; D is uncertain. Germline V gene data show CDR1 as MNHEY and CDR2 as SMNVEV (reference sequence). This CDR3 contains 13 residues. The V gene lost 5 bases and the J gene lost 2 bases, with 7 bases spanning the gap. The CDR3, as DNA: TGTGCCAGCAGTCCCCTCCCTGGAAACACCATATATTTT. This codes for CASSPLPGNTIYF.

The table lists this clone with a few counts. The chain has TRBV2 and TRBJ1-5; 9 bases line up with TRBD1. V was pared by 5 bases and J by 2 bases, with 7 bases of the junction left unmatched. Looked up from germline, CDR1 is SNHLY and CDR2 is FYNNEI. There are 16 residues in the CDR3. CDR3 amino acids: CASSRGWTGGNQPQHF. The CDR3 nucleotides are TGTGCCAGCAGTCGGGGTTGGACAGGGGGCAATCAGCCCCAGCATTTT.

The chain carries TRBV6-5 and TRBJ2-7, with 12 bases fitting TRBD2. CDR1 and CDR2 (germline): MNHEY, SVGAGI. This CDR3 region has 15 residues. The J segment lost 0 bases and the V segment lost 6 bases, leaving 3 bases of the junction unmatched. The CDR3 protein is CASSQGLAGSYEQYF. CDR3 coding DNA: TGTGCCAGCAGCCAGGGACTAGCGGGCTCCTACGAGCAGTACTTC.

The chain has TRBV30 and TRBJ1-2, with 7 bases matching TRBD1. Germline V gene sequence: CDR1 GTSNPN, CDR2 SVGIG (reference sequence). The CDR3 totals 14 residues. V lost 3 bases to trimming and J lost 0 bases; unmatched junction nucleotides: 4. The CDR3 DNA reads TGTGCCTGGAGGGGGACAGCGACTAACTATGGCTACACCTTC. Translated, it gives CAWRGTATNYGYTF.

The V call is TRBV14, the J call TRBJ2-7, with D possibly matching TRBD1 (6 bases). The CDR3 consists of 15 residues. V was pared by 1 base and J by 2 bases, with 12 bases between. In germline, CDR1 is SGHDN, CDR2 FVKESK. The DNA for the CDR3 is TGTGCCAGCAGCCAAGGCGGTGGGGGCACCTACGAGCAGTACTTC. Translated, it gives CASSQGGGGTYEQYF.

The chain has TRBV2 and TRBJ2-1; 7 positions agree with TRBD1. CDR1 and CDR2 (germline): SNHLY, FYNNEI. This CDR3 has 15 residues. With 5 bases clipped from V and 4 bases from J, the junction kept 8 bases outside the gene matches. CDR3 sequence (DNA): TGTGCCAGCAGTACAGGGGTGGGGGATTACAATGAGCAGTTCTTC. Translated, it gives CASSTGVGDYNEQFF. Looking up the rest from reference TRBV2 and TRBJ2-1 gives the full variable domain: EPEVTQTPSHQVTQMGQEVILRCVPISNHLYFYWYRQILGQKVEFLVSFYNNEISEKSEIFDDQFSVERPDGSNFTLKIRSTKLEDSAMYFCASSTGVGDYNEQFFGPGTRLTVL.

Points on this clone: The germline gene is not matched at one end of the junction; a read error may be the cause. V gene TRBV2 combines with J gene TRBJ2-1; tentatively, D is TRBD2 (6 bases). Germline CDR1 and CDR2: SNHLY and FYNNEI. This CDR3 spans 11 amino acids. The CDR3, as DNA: TGTGCCAGCAGATCTAGCGCCTTGAAAATCTTC. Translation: CASRSSALKIF.

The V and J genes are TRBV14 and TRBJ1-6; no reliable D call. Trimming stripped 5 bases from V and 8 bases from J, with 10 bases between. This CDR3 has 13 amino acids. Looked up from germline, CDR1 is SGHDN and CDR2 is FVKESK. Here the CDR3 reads CASSYLIDSPLHF. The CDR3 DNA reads TGTGCCAGCAGCTACCTAATTGATTCACCCCTCCACTTT. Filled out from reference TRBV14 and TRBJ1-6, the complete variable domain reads EAGVTQFPSHSVIEKGQTVTLRCDPISGHDNLYWYRRVMGKEIKFLLHFVKESKQDESGMPNNRFLAERTGGTYSTLKVQPAELEDSGVYFCASSYLIDSPLHFGNGTRLTVT.

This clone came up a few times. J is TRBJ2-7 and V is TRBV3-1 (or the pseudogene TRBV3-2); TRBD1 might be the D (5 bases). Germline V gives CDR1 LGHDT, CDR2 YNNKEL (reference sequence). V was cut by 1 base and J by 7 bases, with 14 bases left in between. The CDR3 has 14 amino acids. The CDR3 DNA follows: TGTGCCAGCAGCCAAGCGCAGGGCTTCGAGGAGCAGTACTTC. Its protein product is CASSQAQGFEEQYF.

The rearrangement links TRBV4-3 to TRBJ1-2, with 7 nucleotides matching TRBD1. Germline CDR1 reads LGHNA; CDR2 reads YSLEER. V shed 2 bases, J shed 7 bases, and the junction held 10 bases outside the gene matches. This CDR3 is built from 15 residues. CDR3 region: CASSQRTGEIGGYTF. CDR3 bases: TGCGCCAGCAGCCAACGTACAGGGGAAATAGGTGGCTACACCTTC.

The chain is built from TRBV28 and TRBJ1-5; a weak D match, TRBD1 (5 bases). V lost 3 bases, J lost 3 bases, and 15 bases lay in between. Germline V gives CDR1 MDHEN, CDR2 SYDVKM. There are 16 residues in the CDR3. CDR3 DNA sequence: TGTGCCAGCAGTTTTCCCCTCGACAGCCCCAATCAGCCCCAGCATTTT. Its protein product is CASSFPLDSPNQPQHF.

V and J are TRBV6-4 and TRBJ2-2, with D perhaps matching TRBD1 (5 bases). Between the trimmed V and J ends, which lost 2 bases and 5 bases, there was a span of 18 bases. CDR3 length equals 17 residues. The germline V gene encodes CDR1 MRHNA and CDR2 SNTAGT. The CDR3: CASSDTPRQFSTGELFF. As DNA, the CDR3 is TGTGCCAGCAGTGACACTCCTAGACAGTTTTCAACCGGGGAGCTGTTTTTT.